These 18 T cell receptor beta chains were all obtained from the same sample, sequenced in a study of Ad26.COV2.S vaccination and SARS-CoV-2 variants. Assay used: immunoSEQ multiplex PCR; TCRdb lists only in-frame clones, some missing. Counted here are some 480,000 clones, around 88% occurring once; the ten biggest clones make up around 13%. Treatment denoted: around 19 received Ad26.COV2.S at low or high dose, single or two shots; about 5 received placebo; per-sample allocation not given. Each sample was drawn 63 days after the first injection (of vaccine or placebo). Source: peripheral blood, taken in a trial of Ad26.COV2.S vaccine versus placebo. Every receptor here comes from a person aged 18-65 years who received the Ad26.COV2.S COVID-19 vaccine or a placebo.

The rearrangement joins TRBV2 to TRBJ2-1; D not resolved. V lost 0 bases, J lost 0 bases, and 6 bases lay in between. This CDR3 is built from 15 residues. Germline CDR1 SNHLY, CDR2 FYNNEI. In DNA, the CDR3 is TGTGCCAGCAGTGAAGCGGCCAGCTCCTACAATGAGCAGTTCTTC. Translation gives CASSEAASSYNEQFF.

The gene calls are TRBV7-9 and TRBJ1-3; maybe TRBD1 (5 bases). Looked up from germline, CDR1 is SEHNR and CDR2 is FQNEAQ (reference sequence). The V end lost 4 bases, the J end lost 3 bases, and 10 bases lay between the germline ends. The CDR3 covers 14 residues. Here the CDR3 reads CASSSRVYGNTIYF. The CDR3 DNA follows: TGTGCCAGCAGCTCCAGGGTATATGGAAACACCATATATTTT.

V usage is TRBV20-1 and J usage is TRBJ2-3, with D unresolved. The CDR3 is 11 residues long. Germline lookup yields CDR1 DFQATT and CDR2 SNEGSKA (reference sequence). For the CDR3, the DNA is TGCAGCCCTAGGGCCACAGATACGCAGTATTTT. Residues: CSPRATDTQYF.

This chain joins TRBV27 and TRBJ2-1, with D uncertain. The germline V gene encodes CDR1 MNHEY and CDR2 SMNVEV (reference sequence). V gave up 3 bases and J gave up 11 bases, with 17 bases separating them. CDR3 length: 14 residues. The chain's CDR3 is CASSFPDGEVQQFF. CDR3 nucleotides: TGTGCCAGCAGTTTCCCGGATGGGGAAGTGCAGCAGTTCTTC.

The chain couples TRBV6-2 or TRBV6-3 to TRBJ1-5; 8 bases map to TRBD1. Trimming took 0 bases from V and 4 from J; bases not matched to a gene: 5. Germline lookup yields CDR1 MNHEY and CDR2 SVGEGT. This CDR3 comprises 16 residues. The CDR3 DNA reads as TGTGCCAGCAGTTACTCCCTGGGACAGGAGAATCAGCCCCAGCATTTT. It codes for CASSYSLGQENQPQHF.

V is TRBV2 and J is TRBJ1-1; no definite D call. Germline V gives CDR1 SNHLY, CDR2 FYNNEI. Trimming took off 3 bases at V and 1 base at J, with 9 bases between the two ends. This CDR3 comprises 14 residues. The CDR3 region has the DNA TGTGCCAGCAGTGACTGGGGTGGGAACACTGAAGCTTTCTTT. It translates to CASSDWGGNTEAFF.

CDR3 residues: CASSEGLAAYSNQPQHF. The CDR3 nucleotides read TGTGCCAGCAGTGAAGGTCTGGCAGCCTATAGCAATCAGCCCCAGCATTTT. The J gene is TRBJ1-5, the V gene TRBV6-1; D call uncertain. The V and J ends lost 1 base and 0 bases respectively, with 13 bases between them. The CDR3 totals 17 residues. In germline, CDR1 is MNHNS, CDR2 SASEGT.

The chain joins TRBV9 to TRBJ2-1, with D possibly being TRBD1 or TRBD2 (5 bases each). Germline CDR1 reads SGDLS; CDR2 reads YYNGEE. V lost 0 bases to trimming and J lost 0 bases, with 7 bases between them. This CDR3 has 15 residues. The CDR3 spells CASSVVGGSYNEQFF. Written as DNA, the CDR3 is TGTGCCAGCAGCGTAGTTGGGGGCTCCTACAATGAGCAGTTCTTC.

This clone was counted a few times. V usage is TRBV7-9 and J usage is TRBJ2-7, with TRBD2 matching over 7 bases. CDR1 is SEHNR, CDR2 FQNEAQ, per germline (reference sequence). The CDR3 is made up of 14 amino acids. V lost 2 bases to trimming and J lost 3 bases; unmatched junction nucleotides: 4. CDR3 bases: TGTGCCAGCAGCTTAATGGGAGGGTACTACGAGCAGTACTTC. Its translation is CASSLMGGYYEQYF.

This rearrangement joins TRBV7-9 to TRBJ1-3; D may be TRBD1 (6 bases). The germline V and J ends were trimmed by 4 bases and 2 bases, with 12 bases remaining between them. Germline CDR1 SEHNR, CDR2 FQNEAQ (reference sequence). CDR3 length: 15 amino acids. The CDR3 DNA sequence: TGTGCCAGCAGCTCCTTACAGGGCGCTGGAAACACCATATATTTT. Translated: CASSSLQGAGNTIYF.

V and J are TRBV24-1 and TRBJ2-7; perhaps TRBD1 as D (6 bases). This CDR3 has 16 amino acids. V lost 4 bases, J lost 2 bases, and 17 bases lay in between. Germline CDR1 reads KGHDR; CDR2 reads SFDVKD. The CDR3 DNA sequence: TGTGCCACCAGTGACCCATCACAGGGCCCCCCCTACGAGCAGTACTTC. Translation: CATSDPSQGPPYEQYF.

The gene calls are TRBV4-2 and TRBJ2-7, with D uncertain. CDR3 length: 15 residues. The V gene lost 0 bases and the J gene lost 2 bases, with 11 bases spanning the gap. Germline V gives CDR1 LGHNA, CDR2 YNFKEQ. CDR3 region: CASSQELNGPYEQYF. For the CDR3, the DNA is TGTGCCAGCAGCCAAGAACTTAACGGCCCCTACGAGCAGTACTTC.

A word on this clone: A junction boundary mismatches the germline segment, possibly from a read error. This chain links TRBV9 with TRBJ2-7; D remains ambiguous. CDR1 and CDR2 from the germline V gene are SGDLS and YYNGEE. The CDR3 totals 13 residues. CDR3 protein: CASSVDSSFEQYF. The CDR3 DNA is TGTGCCAGCAGCGTAGATTCCTCCTTCGAGCAGTACTTC. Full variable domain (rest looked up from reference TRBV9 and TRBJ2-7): DSGVTQTPKHLITATGQRVTLRCSPRSGDLSVYWYQQSLDQGLQFLIQYYNGEERAKGNILERFSAQQFPDLHSELNLSSLELGDSALYFCASSVDSSFEQYFGPGTRLTVT.

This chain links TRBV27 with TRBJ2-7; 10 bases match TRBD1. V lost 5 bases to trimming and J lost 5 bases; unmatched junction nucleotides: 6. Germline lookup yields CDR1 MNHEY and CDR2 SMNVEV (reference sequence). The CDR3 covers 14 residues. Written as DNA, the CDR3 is TGTGCCAGCAGTCCGGGACAGGGGATTAACGAGCAGTACTTC. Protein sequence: CASSPGQGINEQYF.

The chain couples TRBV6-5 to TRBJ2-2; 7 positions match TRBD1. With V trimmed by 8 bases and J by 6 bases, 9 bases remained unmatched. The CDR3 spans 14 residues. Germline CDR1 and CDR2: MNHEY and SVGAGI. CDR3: CASGNRGRAGELFF. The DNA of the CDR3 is TGTGCCAGCGGAAACAGGGGAAGAGCCGGGGAGCTGTTTTTT.

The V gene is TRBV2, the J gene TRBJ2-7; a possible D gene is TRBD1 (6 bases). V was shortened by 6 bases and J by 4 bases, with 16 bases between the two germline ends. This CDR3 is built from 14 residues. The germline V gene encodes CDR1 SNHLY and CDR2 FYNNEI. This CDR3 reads CASSPAAGAYEQYF. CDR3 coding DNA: TGTGCCAGCAGCCCCGCGGCAGGGGCGTACGAGCAGTACTTC. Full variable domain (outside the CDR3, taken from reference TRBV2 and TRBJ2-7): EPEVTQTPSHQVTQMGQEVILRCVPISNHLYFYWYRQILGQKVEFLVSFYNNEISEKSEIFDDQFSVERPDGSNFTLKIRSTKLEDSAMYFCASSPAAGAYEQYFGPGTRLTVT.

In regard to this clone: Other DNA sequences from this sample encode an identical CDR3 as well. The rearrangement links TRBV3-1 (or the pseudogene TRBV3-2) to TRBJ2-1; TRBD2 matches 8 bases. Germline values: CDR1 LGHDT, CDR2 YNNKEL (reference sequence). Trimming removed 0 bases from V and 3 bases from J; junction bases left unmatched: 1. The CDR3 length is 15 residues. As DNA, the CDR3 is TGTGCCAGCAGCCAAGAACTAGCGGTCTACAATGAGCAGTTCTTC. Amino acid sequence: CASSQELAVYNEQFF.

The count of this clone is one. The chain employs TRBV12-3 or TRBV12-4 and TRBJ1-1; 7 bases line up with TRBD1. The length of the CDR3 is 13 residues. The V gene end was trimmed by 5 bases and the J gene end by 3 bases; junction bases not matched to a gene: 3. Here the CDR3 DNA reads TGTGCCAGCAGTCCCAGGGGGGACACTGAAGCTTTCTTT. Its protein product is CASSPRGDTEAFF.